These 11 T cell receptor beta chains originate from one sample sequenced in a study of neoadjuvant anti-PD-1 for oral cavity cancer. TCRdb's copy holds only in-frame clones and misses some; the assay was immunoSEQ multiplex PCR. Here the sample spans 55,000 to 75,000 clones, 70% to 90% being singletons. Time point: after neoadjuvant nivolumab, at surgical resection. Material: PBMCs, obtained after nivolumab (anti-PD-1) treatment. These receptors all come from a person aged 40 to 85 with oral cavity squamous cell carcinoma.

The CDR3 here is CASSETWARETQYF. CDR3 sequence (DNA): TGTGCCAGCAGTGAAACGTGGGCACGGGAGACCCAGTACTTC. The chain employs TRBV2 and TRBJ2-5; D unresolved. Between the trimmed V and J ends, which lost 2 bases and 5 bases, there was a span of 12 bases. Germline CDR1 is SNHLY and CDR2 is FYNNEI. The CDR3 is 14 amino acids.

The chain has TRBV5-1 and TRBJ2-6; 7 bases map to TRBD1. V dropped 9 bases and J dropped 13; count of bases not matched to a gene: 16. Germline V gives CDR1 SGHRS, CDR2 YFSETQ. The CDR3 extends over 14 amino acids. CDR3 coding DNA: TGCGCCAACAAATCGGGACAGCCCCTTCAAGTCCTGACTTTC. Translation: CANKSGQPLQVLTF.

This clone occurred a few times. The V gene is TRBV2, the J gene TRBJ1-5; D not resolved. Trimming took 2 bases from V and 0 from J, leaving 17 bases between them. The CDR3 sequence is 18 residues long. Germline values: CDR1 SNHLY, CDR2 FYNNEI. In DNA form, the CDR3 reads TGTGCCAGCAGTGAAACACGACGTATAGGCTATAGCAATCAGCCCCAGCATTTT. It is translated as CASSETRRIGYSNQPQHF.

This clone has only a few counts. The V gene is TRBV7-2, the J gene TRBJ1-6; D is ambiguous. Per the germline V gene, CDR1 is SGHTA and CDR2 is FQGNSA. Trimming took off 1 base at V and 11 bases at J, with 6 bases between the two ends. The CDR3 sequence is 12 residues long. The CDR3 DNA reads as TGTGCCAGCAGCTTAGATCGGCCACCCCTCCACTTT. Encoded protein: CASSLDRPPLHF.

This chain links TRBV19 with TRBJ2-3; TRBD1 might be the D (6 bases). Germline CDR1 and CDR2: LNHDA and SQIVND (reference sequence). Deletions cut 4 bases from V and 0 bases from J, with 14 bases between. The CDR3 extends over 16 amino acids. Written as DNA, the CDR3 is TGTGCCAGTAGTACCCGGGACACCACTAGCACAGATACGCAGTATTTT. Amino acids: CASSTRDTTSTDTQYF.

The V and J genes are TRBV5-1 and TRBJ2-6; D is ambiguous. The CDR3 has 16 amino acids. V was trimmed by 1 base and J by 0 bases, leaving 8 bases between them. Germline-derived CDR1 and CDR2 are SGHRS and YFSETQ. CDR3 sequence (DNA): TGCGCCAGCAGCTTGATCAGGCCCTCTGGGGCCAACGTCCTGACTTTC. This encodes CASSLIRPSGANVLTF.

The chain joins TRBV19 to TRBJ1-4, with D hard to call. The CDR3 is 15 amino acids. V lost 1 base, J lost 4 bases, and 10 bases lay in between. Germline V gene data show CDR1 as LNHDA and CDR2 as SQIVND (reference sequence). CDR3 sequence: CASSIVHRLNEKLFF. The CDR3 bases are TGTGCCAGTAGTATAGTACACAGACTTAATGAAAAACTGTTTTTT.

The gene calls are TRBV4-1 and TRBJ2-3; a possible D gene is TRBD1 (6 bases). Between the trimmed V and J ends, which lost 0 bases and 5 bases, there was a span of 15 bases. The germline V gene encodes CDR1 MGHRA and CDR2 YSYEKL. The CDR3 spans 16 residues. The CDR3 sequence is CASSQDLPGVQDTQYF. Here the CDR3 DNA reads TGCGCCAGCAGCCAAGATCTTCCAGGGGTGCAAGATACGCAGTATTTT.

The chain's CDR3 is CASSRTGGTDTQYF. The CDR3 region has the DNA TGTGCCAGCAGTAGGACAGGGGGCACAGATACGCAGTATTTT. The chain carries TRBV6-1 and TRBJ2-3; 9 bases match TRBD1. The CDR3 loop spans 14 amino acids. Trimming removed 5 bases from V and 1 base from J; junction bases left unmatched: 1. Germline CDR1 reads MNHNS; CDR2 reads SASEGT.

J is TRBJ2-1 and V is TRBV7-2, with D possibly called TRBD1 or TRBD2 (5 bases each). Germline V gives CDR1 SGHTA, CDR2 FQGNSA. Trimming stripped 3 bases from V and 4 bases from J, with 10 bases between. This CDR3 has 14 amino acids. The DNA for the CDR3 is TGTGCCAGCAGCTTCGTGGGGGTGTACAATGAGCAGTTCTTC. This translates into CASSFVGVYNEQFF.

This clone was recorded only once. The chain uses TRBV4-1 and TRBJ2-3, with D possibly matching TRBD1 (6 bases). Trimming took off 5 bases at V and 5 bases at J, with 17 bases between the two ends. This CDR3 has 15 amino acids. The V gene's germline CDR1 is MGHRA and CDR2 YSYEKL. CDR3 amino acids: CASSAQGIFIDTQYF. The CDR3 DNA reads TGCGCCAGCAGCGCACAGGGCATTTTCATAGATACGCAGTATTTT.